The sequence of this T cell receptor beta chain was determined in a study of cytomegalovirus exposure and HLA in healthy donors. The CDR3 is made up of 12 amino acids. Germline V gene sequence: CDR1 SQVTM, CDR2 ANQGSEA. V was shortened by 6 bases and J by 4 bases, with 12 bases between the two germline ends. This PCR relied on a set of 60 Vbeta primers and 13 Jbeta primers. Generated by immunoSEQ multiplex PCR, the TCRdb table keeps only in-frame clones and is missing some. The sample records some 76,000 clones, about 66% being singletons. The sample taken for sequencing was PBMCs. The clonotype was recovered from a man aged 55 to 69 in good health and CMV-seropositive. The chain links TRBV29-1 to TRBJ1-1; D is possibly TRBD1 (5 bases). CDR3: CSVLGGGTEAFF. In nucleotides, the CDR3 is TGCAGCGTCCTCGGGGGTGGCACTGAAGCTTTCTTT.